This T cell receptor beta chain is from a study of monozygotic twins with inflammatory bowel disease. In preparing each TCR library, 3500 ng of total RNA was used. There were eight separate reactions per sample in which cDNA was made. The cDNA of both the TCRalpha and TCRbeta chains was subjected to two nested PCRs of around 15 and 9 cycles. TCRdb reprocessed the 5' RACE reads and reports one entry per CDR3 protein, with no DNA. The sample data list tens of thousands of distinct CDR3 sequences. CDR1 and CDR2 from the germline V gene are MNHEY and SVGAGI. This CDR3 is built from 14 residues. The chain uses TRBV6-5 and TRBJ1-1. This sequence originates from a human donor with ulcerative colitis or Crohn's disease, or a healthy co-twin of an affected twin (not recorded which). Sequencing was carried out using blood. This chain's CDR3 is CASSYDTVGTEAFF.